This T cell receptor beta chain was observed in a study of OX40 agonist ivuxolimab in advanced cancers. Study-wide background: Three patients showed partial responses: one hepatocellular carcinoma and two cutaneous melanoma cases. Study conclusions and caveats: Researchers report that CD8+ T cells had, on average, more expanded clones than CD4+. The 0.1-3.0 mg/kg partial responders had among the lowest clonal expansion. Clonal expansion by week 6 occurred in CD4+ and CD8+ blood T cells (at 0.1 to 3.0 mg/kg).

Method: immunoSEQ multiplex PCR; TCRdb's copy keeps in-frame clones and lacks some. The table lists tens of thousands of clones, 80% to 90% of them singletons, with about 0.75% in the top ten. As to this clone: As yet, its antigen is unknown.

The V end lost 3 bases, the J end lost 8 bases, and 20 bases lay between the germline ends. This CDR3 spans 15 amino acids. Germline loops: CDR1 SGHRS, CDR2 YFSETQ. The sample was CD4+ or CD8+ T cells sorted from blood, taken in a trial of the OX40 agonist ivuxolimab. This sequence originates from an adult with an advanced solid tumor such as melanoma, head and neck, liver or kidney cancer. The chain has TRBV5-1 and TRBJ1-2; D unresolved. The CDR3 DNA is TGCGCCAGCAGCTCCCTAATGGAGGATTCGTTCGGCTACACCTTC. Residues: CASSSLMEDSFGYTF.